This TCR beta chain originates from a study of regulatory T cells in long-lasting Graves disease. General study results and limits: Persistent patients had a count of shared public clonotypes (approximately 2,800) that exceeded that of new patients (almost 1,000).

The J segment lost 1 base and the V segment lost 5 bases, leaving 5 bases of the junction unmatched. Germline loops: CDR1 SQVTM, CDR2 ANQGSEA. The CDR3 runs 14 residues. Concerning this clonotype: The antigen is undetermined.

Relying on iRepertoire HTBI primers and Arm-PCR of CDR3 regions, the team built TCR beta libraries. Authors' methods: Samples collectively showed 60 to 75 TRBV and roughly 15 TRBJ segments. TCRdb re-analysed the multiplex PCR reads in MiXCR, keeping a single row per CDR3 protein. These V and J calls are TCRdb output, not the study's own analysis. The profile shows about 460,000 distinct CDR3 sequences, roughly 22% of them singletons. Noted time point: persistent/refractory GD, antithyroid drugs over 5 years with positive TRAb. PBMCs were the source of the RNA used for TCR sequencing. Here the sequenced sample was peripheral blood mononuclear cells (PBMCs), taken when the disease was refractory, from a patient treated with antithyroid drugs. This clonotype was sampled from a female donor with Graves disease. The chain joins TRBV29-1 to TRBJ1-1, with 9 bases identical to TRBD1. CDR3 nucleotide sequence: TGCAGCGTTCCCTGGACAGGGGCGAACACTGAAGCTTTCTTT. This sequence encodes CSVPWTGANTEAFF.